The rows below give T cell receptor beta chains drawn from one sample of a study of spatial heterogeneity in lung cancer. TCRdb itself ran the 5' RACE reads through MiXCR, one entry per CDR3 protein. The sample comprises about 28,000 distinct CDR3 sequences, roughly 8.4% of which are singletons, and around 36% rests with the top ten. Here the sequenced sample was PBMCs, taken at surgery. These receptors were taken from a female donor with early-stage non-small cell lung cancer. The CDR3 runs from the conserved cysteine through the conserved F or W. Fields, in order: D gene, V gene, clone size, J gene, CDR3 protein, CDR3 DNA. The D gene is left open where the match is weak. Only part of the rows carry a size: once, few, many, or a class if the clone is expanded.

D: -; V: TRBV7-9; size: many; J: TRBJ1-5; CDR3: CASSGPGNQPQHF; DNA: TGTGCCAGCAGCGGGCCGGGCAATCAGCCCCAGCATTTT
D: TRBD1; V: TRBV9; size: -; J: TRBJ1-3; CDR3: CASSSPTGSSGNTIYF; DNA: TGTGCCAGCAGCTCCCCGACAGGGAGCTCTGGAAACACCATATATTTT
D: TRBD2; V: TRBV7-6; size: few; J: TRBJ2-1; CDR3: CASSSREGSYNEQFF; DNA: TGTGCCAGCAGCTCCCGGGAGGGCTCCTACAATGAGCAGTTCTTC
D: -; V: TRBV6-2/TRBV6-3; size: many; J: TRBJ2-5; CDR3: CASSPRGLYQETQYF; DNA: TGTGCCAGCTCCCCACGCGGGCTGTACCAAGAGACCCAGTACTTC
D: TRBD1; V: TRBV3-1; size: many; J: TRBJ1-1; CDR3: CASSQGPDRATEAFF; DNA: TGTGCCAGCAGCCAAGGGCCAGACAGGGCCACTGAAGCTTTCTTT
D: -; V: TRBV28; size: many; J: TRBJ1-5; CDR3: CASSLSRRGREGNQPQHF; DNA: TGTGCCAGCAGTTTGTCTCGCAGAGGACGGGAGGGCAATCAGCCCCAGCATTTT
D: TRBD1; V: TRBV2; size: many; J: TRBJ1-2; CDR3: CASSLDRGNYGYTF; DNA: TGTGCCAGCAGTCTTGACAGGGGAAACTATGGCTACACCTTC
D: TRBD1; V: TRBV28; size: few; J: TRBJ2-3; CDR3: CASSVISGTGGIDTQYF; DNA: TGTGCCAGCAGTGTCATTTCCGGGACAGGGGGCATAGATACGCAGTATTTT
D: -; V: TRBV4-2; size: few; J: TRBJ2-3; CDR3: CASSQGLGANTDTQYF; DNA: TGTGCCAGCAGCCAAGGTTTGGGAGCGAACACAGATACGCAGTATTTT
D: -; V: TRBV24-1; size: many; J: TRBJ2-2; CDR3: CATRESGRTGELFF; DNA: TGTGCCACCAGGGAAAGCGGTCGGACCGGGGAGCTGTTTTTT
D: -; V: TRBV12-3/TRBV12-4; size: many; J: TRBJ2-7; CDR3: CASSLRLAYEQYF; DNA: TGTGCCAGCAGTTTGAGGTTAGCCTACGAGCAGTACTTC
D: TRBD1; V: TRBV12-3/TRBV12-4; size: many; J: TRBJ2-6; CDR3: CASSPDRGASGANVLTF; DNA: TGTGCCAGCAGTCCGGACAGGGGTGCGTCTGGGGCCAACGTCCTGACTTTC
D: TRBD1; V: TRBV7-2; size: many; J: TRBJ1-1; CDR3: CASSLRSGRGPTEAFF; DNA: TGTGCCAGCAGCTTAAGGTCCGGCAGGGGGCCCACTGAAGCTTTCTTT
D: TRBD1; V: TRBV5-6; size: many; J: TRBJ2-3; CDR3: CASSGTGNRTDTQYF; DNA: TGTGCCAGCAGCGGGACAGGGAATCGCACAGATACGCAGTATTTT
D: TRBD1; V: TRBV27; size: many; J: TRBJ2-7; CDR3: CASSFRQGVYEQYF; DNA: TGTGCCAGCAGTTTTCGACAGGGGGTCTACGAGCAGTACTTC
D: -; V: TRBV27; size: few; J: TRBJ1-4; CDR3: CASGPRTATNEKLFF; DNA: TGTGCCAGCGGGCCCCGGACAGCAACTAATGAAAAACTGTTTTTT
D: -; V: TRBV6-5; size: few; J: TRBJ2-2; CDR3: CASRSVAEKNTGELFF; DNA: TGTGCCAGCAGGTCGGTAGCGGAAAAAAACACCGGGGAGCTGTTTTTT
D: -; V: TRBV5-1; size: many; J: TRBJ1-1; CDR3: CASSLAIQGANTEAFF; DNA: TGCGCCAGCAGCTTGGCCATCCAGGGCGCGAACACTGAAGCTTTCTTT
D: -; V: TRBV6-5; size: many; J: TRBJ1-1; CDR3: CASSYSGVNTEAFF; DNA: TGTGCCAGCAGTTATTCAGGGGTGAACACTGAAGCTTTCTTT
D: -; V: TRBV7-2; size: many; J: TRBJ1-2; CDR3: CASSFELVGSGNYGYTF; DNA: TGTGCCAGCAGCTTTGAGTTGGTAGGGTCAGGCAACTATGGCTACACCTTC
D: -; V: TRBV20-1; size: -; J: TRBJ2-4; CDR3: CSARSQDGGHIQYF; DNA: TGCAGTGCTAGAAGCCAGGATGGGGGGCACATTCAGTACTTC
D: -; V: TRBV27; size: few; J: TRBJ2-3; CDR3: CASSSPGPATQYF; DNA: TGTGCCAGCAGTTCGCCGGGGCCAGCTACGCAGTATTTT
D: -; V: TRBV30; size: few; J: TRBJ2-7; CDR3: CVAGSYEQYF; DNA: TGTGTGGCGGGATCCTACGAGCAGTACTTC
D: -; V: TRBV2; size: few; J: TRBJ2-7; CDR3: CASREEQGQTYEQYF; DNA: TGTGCCAGCAGGGAGGAGCAGGGGCAGACCTACGAGCAGTACTTC
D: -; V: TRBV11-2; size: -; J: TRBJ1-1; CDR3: CASSQLRGHTEAFF; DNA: TGTGCCAGCAGCCAACTGCGGGGGCACACTGAAGCTTTCTTT
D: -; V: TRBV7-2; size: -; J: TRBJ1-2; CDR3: CASSLGPDRVGYTF; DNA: TGTGCCAGCAGCTTAGGCCCAGACCGGGTAGGCTACACCTTC
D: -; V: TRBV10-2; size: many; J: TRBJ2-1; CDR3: CASREGGEQFF; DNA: TGCGCCAGCAGGGAGGGAGGTGAGCAGTTCTTC